Reported below is one T cell receptor (beta chain). Germline V gene lookup returns CDR1 SGHTA and CDR2 FQGNSA. The CDR3 sequence is 15 residues long. Trimming took 7 bases from V and 6 from J, leaving 22 bases between them. The data are from a study of blood T cell repertoires in COVID-19. In the study overall: Sites across the United States, Italy and Spain contributed samples from acute and convalescent COVID-19. Sources were T cells, B-cell-depleted T cells, or PBMCs; the material itself was cDNA or gDNA.

Recruited during active infection, patients (from Seattle) were subsequently followed longitudinally. In the source study's methods: Amplification from reference gene primers served as the basis for estimated nucleated cell counts. The table came from immunoSEQ multiplex PCR; TCRdb's copy has only in-frame clones and leaves some out. The V and J calls and the clone size are those of that table, but D and trimming were determined from the DNA. The table includes about 180,000 clones, 70% to 90% detected once. The sequenced sample was peripheral blood. This sequence joins TRBV7-2 and TRBJ2-7; perhaps TRBD1 as D (6 bases). The receptor was isolated from a person between 65 and 79 years old with COVID-19, enrolled during active disease. Here the CDR3 DNA reads TGTGCCAGCACCCCGGACCAGGCAGGGGCACGCGAGCAGTACTTC. Translating gives CASTPDQAGAREQYF.